Below, 31 T cell receptor beta chains from the same sample are listed, as sequenced in a study of T cell responses to AZD1222 COVID-19 vaccine. Data came from immunoSEQ multiplex PCR; TCRdb stores just in-frame clones and leaves some out. The sample lists about 100,000 clones; just over 90% were seen once. The sequences come from peripheral blood, collected on day 0 of AZD1222 vaccination. The receptors were sampled from an adult in good health.

V usage is TRBV27 and J usage is TRBJ1-5; no reliable D call. From germline, CDR1 is MNHEY and CDR2 SMNVEV (reference sequence). CDR3 length: 17 amino acids. V was cut by 5 bases and J by 4 bases, with 21 bases left in between. The CDR3 loop reads CASSARRLTAENQPQHF. In DNA, the CDR3 is TGTGCCAGCAGTGCCAGACGGCTTACCGCGGAAAATCAGCCCCAGCATTTT.

The V call is TRBV20-1, the J call TRBJ1-2, with TRBD1 as a possible D gene (6 bases). V shed 4 bases and J shed 7 bases, with 10 bases lying between them. Germline loops: CDR1 DFQATT, CDR2 SNEGSKA (reference sequence). The length of the CDR3 is 11 residues. For the CDR3, the DNA is TGCAGTGCTATCGGACAGTTTGGCTACACCTTC. It yields the protein CSAIGQFGYTF.

This chain joins TRBV19 and TRBJ2-3; D is uncertain. V was trimmed by 3 bases and J by 2 bases, leaving 6 bases between them. The V gene's germline CDR1 is LNHDA and CDR2 SQIVND (reference sequence). This CDR3 contains 13 residues. CDR3: CASSIQATDTQYF. CDR3 sequence (DNA): TGTGCCAGTAGTATTCAGGCCACAGATACGCAGTATTTT.

This clone is a singleton in its sample. This chain joins TRBV6-1 and TRBJ1-2; no clear D. Between the trimmed V and J ends, which lost 3 bases and 7 bases, there was a span of 12 bases. Germline V gene lookup returns CDR1 MNHNS and CDR2 SASEGT. There are 13 residues in the CDR3. As DNA, the CDR3 is TGTGCCAGCAGTGACGTGGTACACACTGGCTACACCTTC. It encodes CASSDVVHTGYTF.

V and J are TRBV28 and TRBJ2-5; possibly TRBD2 for D (6 bases). The germline V and J ends were trimmed by 10 bases and 3 bases, with 12 bases remaining between them. CDR1 is MDHEN, CDR2 SYDVKM, per germline. There are 12 residues in the CDR3. For the CDR3, the DNA is TGTGCCACCAACACGGGAGAAGAGACCCAGTACTTC. Translation: CATNTGEETQYF.

V and J are TRBV7-2 and TRBJ2-1, with 9 bases that match TRBD1. Germline CDR1 is SGHTA and CDR2 is FQGNSA. V shed 3 bases, J shed 7 bases, and the junction held 7 bases outside the gene matches. The length of the CDR3 is 15 residues. The CDR3 region has the DNA TGTGCCAGCAGCTTGAGGGGGGACAGGGAAAATGAGCAGTTCTTC. Amino acids: CASSLRGDRENEQFF.

The chain is built from TRBV5-6 and TRBJ2-3; tentatively, D is TRBD1 or TRBD2 (5 bases each). V was clipped by 1 base and J by 2 bases, with 11 bases between them. The CDR3 length is 15 residues. Germline V gives CDR1 SGHDT, CDR2 YYEEEE. DNA for the CDR3: TGTGCCAGCAGCTTGTTGCCAGGGACCACAGATACGCAGTATTTT. Encoded protein: CASSLLPGTTDTQYF.

This clone was seen only once. The V and J genes are TRBV19 and TRBJ2-5; 10 nucleotides line up with TRBD1. V trimming: 6 bases; J trimming: 5 bases; junction bases outside the gene matches: 12. Germline lookup yields CDR1 LNHDA and CDR2 SQIVND (reference sequence). The CDR3 extends over 16 amino acids. The CDR3 coding sequence is TGTGCCAGTAGCCGTACCCGGGACAGGGGCGGTGAGACCCAGTACTTC. Protein: CASSRTRDRGGETQYF.

The genes are TRBV3-1 (or the pseudogene TRBV3-2) and TRBJ2-1; TRBD2 aligns across 9 bases. With 1 base clipped from V and 7 bases from J, the junction kept 14 bases outside the gene matches. Germline V gene data show CDR1 as LGHDT and CDR2 as YNNKEL (reference sequence). This CDR3 region has 18 residues. The CDR3 region is CASSQGASGGREKNEQFF. The CDR3, as DNA: TGTGCCAGCAGCCAAGGGGCCAGCGGGGGGAGAGAAAAGAATGAGCAGTTCTTC.

V is TRBV30 and J is TRBJ2-3; 14 nucleotides align to TRBD2. The germline CDR1 and CDR2 sequences are GTSNPN and SVGIG (reference sequence). This CDR3 contains 18 residues. After removal of 0 bases from V and 4 bases from J, the junction contained 9 bases not matched to a gene. The CDR3 sequence is CAWSVSRLAGGPADTQYF. CDR3 coding DNA: TGTGCCTGGAGTGTAAGTAGACTAGCGGGGGGGCCTGCAGATACGCAGTATTTT.

This chain connects TRBV11-2 to TRBJ2-1, with D possibly matching TRBD1 (6 bases). CDR3 length: 16 residues. Trimming left V 2 bases short and J 2 bases short, with 13 bases between. Germline CDR1 is SGHAT and CDR2 is FQNNGV. The DNA for the CDR3 is TGTGCCAGCAGCTTAATGTTGGGGGCCGCCTACAATGAGCAGTTCTTC. Protein product: CASSLMLGAAYNEQFF.

The chain combines TRBV5-1 with TRBJ1-2, with D possibly being TRBD1 (5 bases). CDR1 and CDR2 (germline): SGHRS, YFSETQ. The CDR3 runs 14 residues. V was pared by 0 bases and J by 8 bases, with 14 bases between. In DNA form, the CDR3 reads TGCGCCAGCAGCTTGGGGGGCCCTCTCGGGGGCTACACCTTC. This codes for CASSLGGPLGGYTF. The whole variable domain, remainder taken from reference TRBV5-1 and TRBJ1-2, is KAGVTQTPRYLIKTRGQQVTLSCSPISGHRSVSWYQQTPGQGLQFLFEYFSETQRNKGNFPGRFSGRQFSNSRSEMNVSTLELGDSALYLCASSLGGPLGGYTFGSGTRLTVV.

The chain links TRBV27 to TRBJ2-7, with TRBD1 matching over 7 bases. The J segment lost 7 bases and the V segment lost 6 bases, leaving 12 bases of the junction unmatched. In germline, CDR1 is MNHEY, CDR2 SMNVEV (reference sequence). The CDR3 covers 14 residues. The CDR3, as DNA: TGTGCCAGCAGGACCGGGACAGATCTACGAGAGCAGTACTTC. Translating it yields CASRTGTDLREQYF.

This clone came up a few times. The gene calls are TRBV28 and TRBJ1-1; D unclear. This CDR3 is built from 11 residues. V lost 6 bases and J 5 bases, leaving 7 bases between the germline ends. Germline values: CDR1 MDHEN, CDR2 SYDVKM. The CDR3 DNA follows: TGTGCCAGCAGCCGGGGTACTGAAGCTTTCTTT. Encoded protein: CASSRGTEAFF. Together with reference TRBV28 and TRBJ1-1, the CDR3 gives the full variable domain: DVKVTQSSRYLVKRTGEKVFLECVQDMDHENMFWYRQDPGLGLRLIYFSYDVKMKEKGDIPEGYSVSREKKERFSLILESASTNQTSMYLCASSRGTEAFFGQGTRLTVV.

CDR3 amino acids: CASIGELQETQYF. The CDR3 bases are TGTGCCAGCATCGGGGAGCTCCAAGAGACCCAGTACTTC. The chain has TRBV2 and TRBJ2-5; tentative D call: TRBD2 (5 bases). Trimming took off 7 bases at V and 1 base at J, with 10 bases between the two ends. Germline V gene data show CDR1 as SNHLY and CDR2 as FYNNEI. This CDR3 spans 13 amino acids.

The chain employs TRBV7-9 and TRBJ2-7, with 7 bases identical to TRBD1. CDR1 SEHNR and CDR2 FQNEAQ come from the germline V gene (reference sequence). Trimming removed 4 bases from V and 2 bases from J; junction bases left unmatched: 8. The CDR3 totals 15 residues. The CDR3 region has the DNA TGTGCCAGCAGCTCTCCTCGACAGGGAGCCTACGAGCAGTACTTC. Encoded protein: CASSSPRQGAYEQYF. Drawing the rest from reference TRBV7-9 and TRBJ2-7, the complete variable domain is DTGVSQNPRHKITKRGQNVTFRCDPISEHNRLYWYRQTLGQGPEFLTYFQNEAQLEKSRLLSDRFSAERPKGSFSTLEIQRTEQGDSAMYLCASSSPRQGAYEQYFGPGTRLTVT.

J is TRBJ1-2 and V is TRBV3-1 (or the pseudogene TRBV3-2); perhaps TRBD1 as D (6 bases). Germline V gives CDR1 LGHDT, CDR2 YNNKEL (reference sequence). This CDR3 is 14 amino acids long. Trimming stripped 4 bases from V and 7 bases from J, with 16 bases between. In DNA, the CDR3 is TGTGCCAGCAGCCGGGACATGGGATCCTCTGGCTACACCTTC. It codes for CASSRDMGSSGYTF.

The rearrangement joins TRBV3-1 (or the pseudogene TRBV3-2) to TRBJ2-5; 10 nucleotides agree with TRBD2. This CDR3 is 15 amino acids long. Germline CDR1 and CDR2: LGHDT and YNNKEL (reference sequence). V lost 3 bases, J lost 5 bases, and 6 bases stayed unmatched. The CDR3 DNA follows: TGTGCCAGCAGCCACTTAGCGGGGGGAGGTGAGACCCAGTACTTC. Encoded protein: CASSHLAGGGETQYF.

This rearrangement joins TRBV5-5 to TRBJ2-7; a weak D match, TRBD2 (7 bases). The CDR3 runs to 16 residues. V lost 0 bases and J lost 5, with 18 bases in between. Germline CDR1 reads SGHKS; CDR2 reads YYEKEE (reference sequence). CDR3 coding DNA: TGTGCCAGCAGCTTGGTCCGGGGGGCCCCCGAGGACGAGCAGTACTTC. Translating gives CASSLVRGAPEDEQYF.

The chain uses TRBV7-6 and TRBJ2-1, with D possibly being TRBD1 (5 bases). CDR1 SGHVS and CDR2 FNYEAQ come from the germline V gene. The CDR3 contains 15 residues. Trimming pared 4 bases from V and 10 bases from J, leaving 20 bases between. This chain's CDR3 is CASSSFQGRSREQFF. The CDR3 DNA is TGTGCCAGCAGCTCCTTCCAGGGTCGGTCAAGGGAGCAGTTCTTC.

The chain has TRBV7-9 and TRBJ1-1, with TRBD1 matching 11 bases. Losses at the gene ends were 3 bases for V and 6 bases for J; bases not matched to a gene: 9. Germline CDR1 reads SEHNR; CDR2 reads FQNEAQ (reference sequence). The CDR3 runs 16 residues. CDR3 nucleotide sequence: TGTGCCAGCAGCTTCGGACAGGGGGCAGGGTGGCCTGAAGCTTTCTTT. Residues: CASSFGQGAGWPEAFF.

This chain uses TRBV5-1 with TRBJ1-4, with TRBD1 identical over 7 bases. Looked up from germline, CDR1 is SGHRS and CDR2 is YFSETQ. The ends lost 4 bases at V and 0 bases at J; junction bases unmatched: 9. The CDR3 is made up of 17 amino acids. CDR3 loop: CASSPWTGEATNEKLFF. Here the CDR3 DNA reads TGCGCCAGCAGCCCGTGGACAGGCGAGGCAACTAATGAAAAACTGTTTTTT. Combining the CDR3 with reference TRBV5-1 and TRBJ1-4 gives the whole variable domain KAGVTQTPRYLIKTRGQQVTLSCSPISGHRSVSWYQQTPGQGLQFLFEYFSETQRNKGNFPGRFSGRQFSNSRSEMNVSTLELGDSALYLCASSPWTGEATNEKLFFGSGTQLSVL.

The chain is built from TRBV5-4 and TRBJ2-1, with D possibly TRBD1 on 6 matching bases. V was pared by 5 bases and J by 7 bases, with 10 bases between. The CDR3 is made up of 12 amino acids. The germline V gene encodes CDR1 SGHNT and CDR2 YYREEE (reference sequence). Written as DNA, the CDR3 is TGTGCCAGCAGTCAGAGGGGGAATGAGCAGTTCTTC. Its protein is CASSQRGNEQFF.

This rearrangement joins TRBV27 to TRBJ1-4; D is unresolved. Trimming stripped 5 bases from V and 8 bases from J, with 12 bases between. Germline V CDR1 and CDR2: MNHEY, SMNVEV (reference sequence). This CDR3 has 13 residues. CDR3 residues: CASSLHLGEKLFF. In nucleotides, the CDR3 is TGTGCCAGCAGTCTACACTTGGGGGAAAAACTGTTTTTT.

The CDR3 protein is CASSPPGLVDTGELFF. CDR3 DNA sequence: TGTGCCAGCTCACCACCGGGCCTAGTCGACACCGGGGAGCTGTTTTTT. V and J are TRBV18 and TRBJ2-2; D is unclear. The ends were cut back, 0 bases at V and 3 bases at J, with 11 bases in the middle. Looked up from germline, CDR1 is KGHSH and CDR2 is LQKENI. This CDR3 region has 16 residues.

The chain is built from TRBV5-4 and TRBJ2-7, with a tentative D call TRBD1 (6 bases). The CDR3 runs to 14 residues. V was cut by 6 bases and J by 3 bases, with 16 bases left in between. CDR1 is SGHNT and CDR2 is YYREEE in the germline V gene (reference sequence). Here the CDR3 DNA reads TGTGCCAGCAACAAACAGGGTAACAACTACGAGCAGTACTTC. Translation: CASNKQGNNYEQYF.

The chain is built from TRBV3-1 (or the pseudogene TRBV3-2) and TRBJ1-2; TRBD1 is a possible D gene (5 bases). Germline V gene lookup returns CDR1 LGHDT and CDR2 YNNKEL (reference sequence). The CDR3 is made up of 16 amino acids. The V end was cut by 1 base, the J end by 2 bases, with 14 bases between. CDR3 protein: CASSQANRDPNYGYTF. CDR3 nucleotide sequence: TGTGCCAGCAGCCAAGCAAACCGGGACCCAAACTATGGCTACACCTTC.

The rearrangement uses TRBV3-1 (or the pseudogene TRBV3-2) and TRBJ2-2; the D is unclear. From germline, CDR1 is LGHDT and CDR2 YNNKEL (reference sequence). This CDR3 has 14 residues. V was clipped by 4 bases and J by 2 bases, with 8 bases between them. The CDR3 loop is CASSRNPNTGELFF. CDR3 nucleotides: TGTGCCAGCAGCCGAAACCCTAACACCGGGGAGCTGTTTTTT.

This chain links TRBV6-1 with TRBJ2-3, with D hard to call. V was pared by 1 base and J by 6 bases, with 14 bases between. The CDR3 sequence is 15 residues long. Germline lookup yields CDR1 MNHNS and CDR2 SASEGT. This CDR3 is CASSEGGYVGDTQYF. The DNA for the CDR3 is TGTGCCAGCAGTGAAGGGGGTTACGTGGGGGATACGCAGTATTTT.

Only a few counts were recorded for this clone. Here the CDR3 DNA reads TGTGCCAGCAGCTTCGCGTTACAGGGGGTAAAAGGCTACACCTTC. This codes for CASSFALQGVKGYTF. The J gene is TRBJ1-2, the V gene TRBV13; 8 nucleotides align to TRBD1. Trimming took 3 bases from V and 8 from J; bases not matched to a gene: 11. The CDR3 covers 15 residues. Germline loops: CDR1 PRHDT, CDR2 FYEKMQ (reference sequence).

This chain links TRBV9 with TRBJ2-1, with D unresolved. The length of the CDR3 is 14 residues. Germline V gene data show CDR1 as SGDLS and CDR2 as YYNGEE. V was pared by 0 bases and J by 8 bases, with 12 bases between. The CDR3 region has the DNA TGTGCCAGCAGCGTAGGTCAGGACCTGGATGAGCAGTTCTTC. Translation: CASSVGQDLDEQFF.